These 32 T cell receptor beta chains share one sample of origin, sequenced in a study of blood T cells in healthy people across ages. With a J-beta primer mix and a sample-barcoded 5' primer, a second PCR ran roughly 6 to 12 cycles. TCRdb re-called the 5' RACE reads through MiXCR, storing one row per CDR3 protein. The table has 1.5 million to 2 million distinct CDR3 sequences, about 32% seen once. The specimen sequenced was blood. The receptor set was obtained from a woman younger than 45 in good health.

This rearrangement joins TRBV5-1 to TRBJ2-7, with TRBD1 matching over 8 bases. In germline, CDR1 is SGHRS, CDR2 YFSETQ. The V gene end was trimmed by 0 bases and the J gene end by 5 bases; junction bases not matched to a gene: 7. CDR3 length: 15 amino acids. The CDR3 bases are TGCGCCAGCAGCTTGGGGACAGGGAAACGGAACGAGCAGTACTTC. This codes for CASSLGTGKRNEQYF.

This clonotype has only one observation. The chain has TRBV2 and TRBJ2-1, with D uncertain. The closer fit of TRBJ2-7 to the DNA end suggests the J call may be wrong. The CDR3 runs 14 residues. Germline V CDR1 and CDR2: SNHLY, FYNNEI. CDR3 DNA: TGTGCCAGCAGTGAATCTTCCGTATACAATGAGCAGTACTTC. This codes for CASSESSVYNEQYF.

This rearrangement joins TRBV6-5 to TRBJ2-5; 7 positions agree with TRBD2. Germline CDR1 MNHEY, CDR2 SVGAGI. The CDR3 covers 14 residues. V lost 0 bases to trimming and J lost 5 bases; unmatched junction nucleotides: 3. DNA of the CDR3: TGTGCCAGCAGTTACTCGACCGGGGGGGAGACCCAGTACTTC. This sequence encodes CASSYSTGGETQYF.

Here the CDR3 DNA reads TGCGCCAGCAGCCAAGAAGGCGGGGAGGTCCGGTTGAACACTGAAGCTTTCTTT. Encoded protein: CASSQEGGEVRLNTEAFF. The genes are TRBV4-1 and TRBJ1-1; D gene uncertain. Germline CDR1 MGHRA, CDR2 YSYEKL. There are 18 residues in the CDR3. V was cut by 0 bases and J by 0 bases, with 17 bases left in between.

The V and J genes are TRBV12-3 or TRBV12-4 and TRBJ2-2, with D unclear. V was trimmed by 6 bases and J by 8 bases, leaving 10 bases between them. This CDR3 has 12 amino acids. The CDR3 sequence is CASSHPPGELFF. The DNA for the CDR3 is TGTGCCAGCAGCCACCCTCCTGGGGAGCTGTTTTTT.

This chain joins TRBV20-1 and TRBJ1-5; the D gene is possibly TRBD1 (5 bases). Germline CDR1 and CDR2: DFQATT and SNEGSKA (reference sequence). This CDR3 spans 13 amino acids. Trimming took 1 base from V and 5 from J, leaving 9 bases between them. The CDR3 loop reads CSARGQPDQPQHF. The DNA of the CDR3 is TGCAGTGCTAGAGGACAGCCTGATCAGCCCCAGCATTTT.

This clonotype was seen a few times. The chain recombines TRBV18 with TRBJ1-1, with D tentatively TRBD1 (5 bases). The CDR3 length is 11 residues. Germline V gives CDR1 KGHSH, CDR2 LQKENI. The germline V and J ends were trimmed by 4 bases and 7 bases, with 7 bases remaining between them. For the CDR3, the DNA is TGTGCCAGCTCACGGGACCATGAAGCTTTCTTT. It encodes CASSRDHEAFF.

The rearrangement uses TRBV15 and TRBJ2-1; 10 bases align to TRBD2. V shed 1 base, J shed 9 bases, and the junction held 12 bases outside the gene matches. The CDR3 spans 17 residues. Germline V lookup: CDR1 LNHNV, CDR2 YYDKDF (reference sequence). The CDR3 loop is CATSRGASGGLDGEQFF. CDR3 nucleotides: TGTGCCACCAGCAGAGGCGCTAGCGGGGGTCTCGACGGTGAGCAGTTCTTC.

The sample holds a few counts of this clonotype. The rearrangement links TRBV13 to TRBJ2-5; 7 nucleotides match TRBD2. The V gene's germline CDR1 is PRHDT and CDR2 FYEKMQ (reference sequence). The J segment lost 2 bases and the V segment lost 3 bases, leaving 9 bases of the junction unmatched. The CDR3 is made up of 16 amino acids. CDR3 coding DNA: TGTGCCAGCAGCTTTCCGGGACTATCAACTCAAGAGACCCAGTACTTC. Translated: CASSFPGLSTQETQYF.

The rearrangement links TRBV3-1 to TRBJ1-2, with D possibly being TRBD1 (5 bases). Trimming cost V 0 bases and J 6 bases, with 17 bases left between them. The germline V gene encodes CDR1 LGHDT and CDR2 YNNKEL (reference sequence). The CDR3 contains 16 residues. CDR3 in DNA: TGTGCCAGCAGCCAAGAAGCCGGGACTAGAGGCAATGGCTACACCTTC. It yields the protein CASSQEAGTRGNGYTF. The full variable domain, in which reference TRBV3-1 and TRBJ1-2 provide the parts outside the CDR3, is DTAVSQTPKYLVTQMGNDKSIKCEQNLGHDTMYWYKQDSKKFLKIMFSYNNKELIINETVPNRFSPKSPDKAHLNLHINSLELGDSAVYFCASSQEAGTRGNGYTFGSGTRLTVV.

This clonotype was detected only once. A junction boundary mismatches the germline segment, possibly from a read error. CDR3 protein: CASSRGPQETRYF. CDR3 coding DNA: TGTGCCAGCAGTCGGGGGCCCCAAGAGACCCGGTACTTC. The chain employs TRBV2 and TRBJ2-5; D possibly matches TRBD1 or TRBD2 (6 bases each). The V gene's germline CDR1 is SNHLY and CDR2 FYNNEI. CDR3 size: 13 residues.

This clonotype has more than one count but fewer than ten. The gene calls are TRBV4-1 and TRBJ2-5; 7 nucleotides align to TRBD1. The CDR3 is 14 amino acids. CDR1 is MGHRA, CDR2 YSYEKL, per germline. J lost 7 bases, V lost 3 bases, and 8 bases had no gene match. The CDR3 region is CASSQTTGVGTQYF. CDR3 in DNA: TGCGCCAGCAGCCAGACCACAGGGGTAGGGACCCAGTACTTC.

The J gene is TRBJ2-7, the V gene TRBV9; D might be TRBD2 (5 bases). TRBJ2-5 matches the DNA end more closely, so the J call is doubtful. Germline lookup yields CDR1 SGDLS and CDR2 YYNGEE. The CDR3 contains 16 residues. This CDR3 reads CASSGNAGKKGETQYF. The DNA for the CDR3 is TGTGCCAGCAGTGGTAACGCCGGGAAAAAGGGAGAGACCCAGTACTTC.

J is TRBJ2-7 and V is TRBV4-1; D ambiguous. CDR3 length: 17 amino acids. Between the trimmed V and J ends, which lost 1 base and 3 bases, there was a span of 19 bases. CDR1 and CDR2 (germline): MGHRA, YSYEKL. This chain's CDR3 is CASSQVEGQITYYEQYF. The CDR3 bases are TGCGCCAGCAGCCAAGTTGAAGGCCAGATAACATACTACGAGCAGTACTTC.

The CDR3 sequence is CASSLERGDQETQYF. The CDR3 DNA sequence: TGCGCCAGCAGCTTGGAGCGGGGGGACCAAGAGACCCAGTACTTC. V gene TRBV5-1 combines with J gene TRBJ2-5; TRBD2 matches 9 bases. The germline V gene encodes CDR1 SGHRS and CDR2 YFSETQ. This CDR3 contains 15 residues. V shed 0 bases, J shed 0 bases, and the junction held 0 bases outside the gene matches.

The chain recombines TRBV2 with TRBJ2-2, with D unclear. There are 16 residues in the CDR3. The V gene lost 1 base and the J gene lost 1 base, with 10 bases spanning the gap. Germline values: CDR1 SNHLY, CDR2 FYNNEI. The CDR3 DNA reads TGTGCCAGCAGTGAAGGGCTTCTGTGGAACACCGGGGAGCTGTTTTTT. As protein: CASSEGLLWNTGELFF.

Only a few counts were recorded for this clonotype. The V and J genes are TRBV6-1 and TRBJ2-1, with D possibly being TRBD1 (6 bases). Germline V CDR1 and CDR2: MNHNS, SASEGT. Trimming cost V 6 bases and J 12 bases, with 15 bases left between them. There are 12 residues in the CDR3. This CDR3 is CASSQLGGLQFF. DNA for the CDR3: TGTGCCAGCAGCCAGCTAGGGGGTTTGCAGTTCTTC.

This clonotype was seen a handful of times. J is TRBJ2-1 and V is TRBV7-6; D is undetermined. This CDR3 spans 12 amino acids. Trimming stripped 5 bases from V and 10 bases from J, with 12 bases between. The V gene's germline CDR1 is SGHVS and CDR2 FNYEAQ. CDR3 in DNA: TGTGCCAGCAGCACCCCGGTAGGAGAGCAGTTCTTC. This gives the protein CASSTPVGEQFF.

This clonotype was recorded many times. The J gene is TRBJ2-7, the V gene TRBV4-1; TRBD2 matches at 10 bases. After removal of 3 bases from V and 0 bases from J, the junction contained 5 bases not matched to a gene. Germline CDR1 reads MGHRA; CDR2 reads YSYEKL. The CDR3 runs 16 residues. As DNA, the CDR3 is TGCGCCAGCAGCCATTTTCTAGCGGGGGACTCCTACGAGCAGTACTTC. This gives the protein CASSHFLAGDSYEQYF.

The chain joins TRBV3-1 to TRBJ1-1, with no clear D. With 3 bases removed from V and 0 bases from J, the gap between germline ends came to 14 bases. Per germline, CDR1 LGHDT and CDR2 YNNKEL (reference sequence). The CDR3 has 16 amino acids. CDR3 sequence (DNA): TGTGCCAGCAGCCATCCCGACTACGGATTGAACACTGAAGCTTTCTTT. Protein product: CASSHPDYGLNTEAFF. Full variable domain (outside the CDR3, taken from reference TRBV3-1 and TRBJ1-1): DTAVSQTPKYLVTQMGNDKSIKCEQNLGHDTMYWYKQDSKKFLKIMFSYNNKELIINETVPNRFSPKSPDKAHLNLHINSLELGDSAVYFCASSHPDYGLNTEAFFGQGTRLTVV.

Remarks on this clonotype: The junction differs from germline at one of its ends, possibly a read error. J is TRBJ2-7 and V is TRBV18; 10 nucleotides line up with TRBD2. Germline V gives CDR1 KGHSH, CDR2 LQKENI. The length of the CDR3 is 17 residues. CDR3 DNA: TGTACCAGCTCACTCGGGTTCCGGACTAGCGGACTATACGAGCAGTACTTC. Amino acids: CTSSLGFRTSGLYEQYF.

This chain uses TRBV10-3 with TRBJ2-7; either TRBD1 or TRBD2 may fit D (6 bases each). The CDR3 covers 15 residues. V was clipped by 1 base and J by 6 bases, with 16 bases between them. Per the germline V gene, CDR1 is ENHRY and CDR2 is SYGVKD. CDR3 amino acids: CAISEWGASGIEQYF. The DNA of the CDR3 is TGTGCCATCAGTGAGTGGGGGGCAAGTGGGATCGAGCAGTACTTC.

The CDR3 nucleotides read TGTGCCAGTAGTAGTCCGGCGAAGGGCAATGAGCAGTTCTTC. Translated, it gives CASSSPAKGNEQFF. V and J are TRBV19 and TRBJ2-1; D is ambiguous. The germline V gene has CDR1 LNHDA and CDR2 SQIVND (reference sequence). The CDR3 runs to 14 residues. Trimming pared 4 bases from V and 6 bases from J, leaving 13 bases between.

This clonotype was picked up a small number of times. The chain couples TRBV7-2 to TRBJ2-7, with 8 bases lining up with TRBD1. The trim removed 3 bases at V and 3 bases at J, leaving 7 bases unmatched. Germline assignment: CDR1 SGHTA and CDR2 FQGNSA. This CDR3 is built from 15 residues. The CDR3 nucleotides are TGTGCCAGCAGCTTCCTCCAGGGGGCTCACTACGAGCAGTACTTC. Protein sequence: CASSFLQGAHYEQYF.

This chain links TRBV6-1 with TRBJ1-2; unclear D gene. The CDR3 is made up of 14 amino acids. Germline values: CDR1 MNHNS, CDR2 SASEGT. With 2 bases removed from V and 4 bases from J, the gap between germline ends came to 11 bases. CDR3 DNA sequence: TGTGCCAGCAGTGAAAGATACGGCCGCTATGGCTACACCTTC. Protein sequence: CASSERYGRYGYTF.

There are a few counts of this clonotype. The V and J genes are TRBV20-1 and TRBJ2-7; no definite D call. Per germline, CDR1 DFQATT and CDR2 SNEGSKA (reference sequence). V shed 5 bases and J shed 5 bases, with 13 bases lying between them. This CDR3 is built from 12 residues. CDR3 in amino acids: CSAPTPSNEQYF. The CDR3 coding sequence is TGCAGTGCTCCGACTCCATCTAACGAGCAGTACTTC.

The chain couples TRBV11-3 to TRBJ2-3; TRBD2 matches 9 bases. This CDR3 region has 17 residues. V lost 1 base, J lost 2 bases, and 7 bases stayed unmatched. Germline V gene data show CDR1 as SGHNT and CDR2 as YENEEA. The chain's CDR3 is CASSLGPLAGPTDTQYF. CDR3 in DNA: TGTGCCAGCAGCTTAGGCCCGCTAGCGGGACCCACAGATACGCAGTATTTT.

The V and J genes are TRBV20-1 and TRBJ2-1; D possibly corresponds to TRBD1 (6 bases). This CDR3 contains 14 residues. Trimming stripped 4 bases from V and 0 bases from J, with 10 bases between. The germline gives CDR1 DFQATT, CDR2 SNEGSKA (reference sequence). The CDR3 loop reads CSAKTGSSYNEQFF. In DNA form, the CDR3 reads TGCAGTGCTAAGACAGGTAGCTCCTACAATGAGCAGTTCTTC.

CDR3 amino acids: CASSQVGTGGDYGYTF. In DNA form, the CDR3 reads TGCGCCAGCAGCCAAGTTGGGACAGGGGGAGACTATGGCTACACCTTC. The genes are TRBV4-1 and TRBJ1-2; 11 bases align to TRBD1. V trimming: 1 base; J trimming: 3 bases; junction bases outside the gene matches: 4. The CDR3 consists of 16 residues. Germline V gene sequence: CDR1 MGHRA, CDR2 YSYEKL.

A few counts support this clonotype. V gene TRBV27 combines with J gene TRBJ2-3, with unresolved D. CDR3 length: 17 residues. The ends were cut back, 3 bases at V and 2 bases at J, with 18 bases in the middle. Germline lookup yields CDR1 MNHEY and CDR2 SMNVEV (reference sequence). This chain's CDR3 is CASSFRVGLVNTDTQYF. The CDR3 DNA reads TGTGCCAGCAGTTTCCGAGTCGGGCTAGTAAACACAGATACGCAGTATTTT.

The gene calls are TRBV7-2 and TRBJ2-5; TRBD1 matches 8 bases. Germline CDR1 is SGHTA and CDR2 is FQGNSA. Losses at the gene ends were 5 bases for V and 5 bases for J; bases not matched to a gene: 16. The CDR3 has 17 residues. The CDR3 loop is CASSPLSAAGGGETQYF. The CDR3 DNA is TGTGCCAGCAGCCCCCTCTCAGCGGCAGGGGGCGGCGAGACCCAGTACTTC.

As DNA, the CDR3 is TGTGCCAGCAGTTATGGGGCGGAGCAGTACTTC. As protein: CASSYGAEQYF. The J gene is TRBJ2-7, the V gene TRBV12-3 or TRBV12-4; possibly TRBD1 for D (5 bases). The CDR3 covers 11 residues. V was pared by 4 bases and J by 7 bases, with 8 bases between.